Listed here are 13 T cell receptor beta chains from one sample, sequenced in a study of cytomegalovirus exposure and HLA in healthy donors (dated by TCRdb to 2016 to 2017). The protocol used for the library was the immunoSEQ multiplex PCR assay. For the multiplex PCR, a mixture combining 60 forward primers for TCR Vbeta segments and 13 reverse primers for TCR Jbeta segments was used. Here the immuneACCESS table is served through TCRdb, limited to in-frame sequences with V and J called. Missing clones are a known gap in these copies; in checked studies unresolved V genes cover under half, and the rest lacks a known reason. This sample gives about 120,000 clones in total; around 77% of them show up just once. Of the sample, about a tenth falls within the top ten clones. Source material: PBMCs. These TCRs come from a man in his forties in good health and CMV-seropositive.

The CDR3 nucleotides are TGTGCCTGGAATTCGGCAGGGCTGAACACTGAAGCTTTCTTT. Translating it yields CAWNSAGLNTEAFF. The J gene is TRBJ1-1, the V gene TRBV30; a possible D gene is TRBD1 (5 bases). The CDR3 contains 14 residues. V lost 4 bases to trimming and J lost 0 bases, with 12 bases between them. Germline CDR1 is GTSNPN and CDR2 is SVGIG (reference sequence).

This clone was seen a single time. This sequence joins TRBV13 and TRBJ1-6; TRBD1 might be the D (5 bases). Per the germline V gene, CDR1 is PRHDT and CDR2 is FYEKMQ (reference sequence). V lost 2 bases, J lost 8 bases, and 7 bases lay in between. This CDR3 has 13 amino acids. CDR3 region: CASSLRGYSPLHF. The DNA for the CDR3 is TGTGCCAGCAGCTTACGGGGGTATTCACCCCTCCACTTT.

The rearrangement links TRBV6-6 to TRBJ2-5; 7 bases agree with TRBD1. Germline CDR1 is MNHNY and CDR2 is SVGAGI (reference sequence). This CDR3 spans 15 amino acids. V lost 2 bases, J lost 0 bases, and 3 bases stayed unmatched. CDR3 sequence: CASSYPGTDQETQYF. DNA of the CDR3: TGTGCCAGCAGTTACCCCGGGACAGACCAAGAGACCCAGTACTTC.

With respect to this clone: This sample includes further DNA sequences coding for the same CDR3. This sequence joins TRBV7-3 and TRBJ2-3, with 8 bases fitting TRBD2. Germline V gives CDR1 SGHTA, CDR2 FQGTGA. The V segment lost 0 bases and the J segment 2 bases; nucleotides outside the gene matches: 16. The CDR3 loop spans 20 amino acids. CDR3 in amino acids: CASSLTPGLAPSAHTDTQYF. In nucleotides, the CDR3 is TGTGCCAGCAGCTTAACCCCTGGACTAGCTCCTTCAGCCCACACAGATACGCAGTATTTT.

This chain links TRBV6-5 with TRBJ2-1; D is perhaps TRBD2 (6 bases). The CDR3 length is 12 residues. V lost 6 bases to trimming and J lost 9 bases, with 12 bases between them. Germline V CDR1 and CDR2: MNHEY, SVGAGI. CDR3: CASSYLGGEQFF. In DNA, the CDR3 is TGTGCCAGCAGCTACCTGGGGGGTGAGCAGTTCTTC.

CDR3 nucleotides: TGTGCCAGCAGCAATACGCCGGGGGGTGAAGCTTTCTTT. This codes for CASSNTPGGEAFF. The chain couples TRBV7-9 to TRBJ1-1, with a tentative D call TRBD1 (5 bases). V dropped 5 bases and J dropped 7 bases, with 14 bases sitting between them. Germline-derived CDR1 and CDR2 are SEHNR and FQNEAQ (reference sequence). The CDR3 runs 13 residues.

This rearrangement joins TRBV28 to TRBJ2-7, with 12 bases fitting TRBD1. This CDR3 spans 17 amino acids. Germline values: CDR1 MDHEN, CDR2 SYDVKM. The trim removed 5 bases at V and 5 bases at J, leaving 13 bases unmatched. CDR3 in DNA: TGTGCCAGCAGTCCACCCCGCGGGACAGGGGGCAAAAACGAGCAGTACTTC. It translates to CASSPPRGTGGKNEQYF.

The V gene is TRBV7-9, the J gene TRBJ1-2; TRBD1 aligns across 9 bases. CDR3 size: 13 residues. Germline lookup yields CDR1 SEHNR and CDR2 FQNEAQ (reference sequence). V was pared by 3 bases and J by 6 bases, with 2 bases of the junction left unmatched. CDR3 nucleotides: TGTGCCAGCAGCTTCACAGGGGGCAATGGCTACACCTTC. Its protein product is CASSFTGGNGYTF.

V and J are TRBV6-6 and TRBJ1-1, with D unclear. With 4 bases removed from V and 5 bases from J, the gap between germline ends came to 11 bases. Germline V gene data show CDR1 as MNHNY and CDR2 as SVGAGI (reference sequence). The CDR3 contains 13 residues. The CDR3 nucleotides read TGTGCCAGCAGTTTCTCGGGCGGGACTGAAGCTTTCTTT. This codes for CASSFSGGTEAFF.

This chain connects TRBV6-5 to TRBJ2-7, with TRBD1 matching over 9 bases. The CDR3 runs to 14 residues. Trimming at V came to 2 bases and at J to 7 bases, leaving 6 bases not matched to a gene. Germline CDR1 is MNHEY and CDR2 is SVGAGI. The CDR3 here is CASSYRDRVSEQYF. CDR3 bases: TGTGCCAGCAGTTACCGGGACAGGGTCTCGGAGCAGTACTTC.

The chain employs TRBV18 and TRBJ2-7, with D maybe TRBD1 (6 bases). The V gene's germline CDR1 is KGHSH and CDR2 LQKENI. CDR3 length: 14 amino acids. Trimming stripped 5 bases from V and 2 bases from J, with 13 bases between. The CDR3 DNA reads TGTGCCAGCTCAACGGACAGCGGAACCTACGAGCAGTACTTC. Its translation is CASSTDSGTYEQYF. Drawing the rest from reference TRBV18 and TRBJ2-7, the complete variable domain is NAGVMQNPRHLVRRRGQEARLRCSPMKGHSHVYWYRQLPEEGLKFMVYLQKENIIDESGMPKERFSAEFPKEGPSILRIQQVVRGDSAAYFCASSTDSGTYEQYFGPGTRLTVT.

The rearrangement links TRBV28 to TRBJ2-2; 8 bases align to TRBD1. The ends lost 5 bases at V and 6 bases at J; junction bases unmatched: 5. CDR1 and CDR2 (germline): MDHEN, SYDVKM. This CDR3 region has 14 residues. The CDR3: CASSPGGAPGELFF. The CDR3 DNA follows: TGTGCCAGCAGTCCAGGGGGCGCCCCCGGGGAGCTGTTTTTT.

The chain uses TRBV6-1 and TRBJ2-5, with 8 bases lining up with TRBD1. Germline CDR1 MNHNS, CDR2 SASEGT. Trimming removed 5 bases from V and 5 bases from J; junction bases left unmatched: 7. The CDR3 totals 14 residues. The CDR3 DNA is TGTGCCAGCAGTACAACAGGGGGTGGGGAGACCCAGTACTTC. Translation: CASSTTGGGETQYF.